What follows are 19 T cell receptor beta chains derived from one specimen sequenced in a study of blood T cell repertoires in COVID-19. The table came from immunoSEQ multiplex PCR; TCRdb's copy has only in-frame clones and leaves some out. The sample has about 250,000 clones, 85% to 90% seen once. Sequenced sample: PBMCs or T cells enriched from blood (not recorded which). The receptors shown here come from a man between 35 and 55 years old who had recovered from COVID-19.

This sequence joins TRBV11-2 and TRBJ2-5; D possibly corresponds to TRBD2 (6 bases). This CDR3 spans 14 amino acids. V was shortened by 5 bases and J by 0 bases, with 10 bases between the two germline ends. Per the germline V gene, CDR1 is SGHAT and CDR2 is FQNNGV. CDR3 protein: CASSTRTNQETQYF. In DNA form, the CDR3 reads TGTGCCAGCAGCACAAGGACTAACCAAGAGACCCAGTACTTC.

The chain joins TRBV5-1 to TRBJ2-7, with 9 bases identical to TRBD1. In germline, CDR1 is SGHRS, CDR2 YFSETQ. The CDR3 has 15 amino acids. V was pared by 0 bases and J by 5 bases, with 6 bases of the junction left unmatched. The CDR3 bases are TGCGCCAGCAGCTTGGCAGGGACAGGGCCCCACGAGCAGTACTTC. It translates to CASSLAGTGPHEQYF.

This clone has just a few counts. The CDR3 DNA sequence: TGTGCCAGCAGCCCATTCGGCGCGGGGGGGCTGAATGAGCAGTTCTTC. Translating gives CASSPFGAGGLNEQFF. This chain uses TRBV9 with TRBJ2-1, with 9 positions matching TRBD2. Trimming took 4 bases from V and 7 from J; bases not matched to a gene: 12. Germline CDR1 and CDR2: SGDLS and YYNGEE. The CDR3 has 16 amino acids.

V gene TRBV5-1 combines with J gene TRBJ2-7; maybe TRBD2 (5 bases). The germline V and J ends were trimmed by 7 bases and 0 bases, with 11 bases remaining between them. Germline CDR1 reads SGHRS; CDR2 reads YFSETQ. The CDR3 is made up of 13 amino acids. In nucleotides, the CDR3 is TGCGCCAGCTTGAGCGGTGACTCCTACGAGCAGTACTTC. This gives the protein CASLSGDSYEQYF.

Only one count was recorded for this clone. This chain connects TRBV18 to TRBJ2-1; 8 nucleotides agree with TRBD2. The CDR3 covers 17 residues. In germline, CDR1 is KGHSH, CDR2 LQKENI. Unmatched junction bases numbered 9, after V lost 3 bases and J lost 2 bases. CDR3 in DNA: TGTGCCAGCTCACCCGCAATACGGGGGGGGCCCTACAATGAGCAGTTCTTC. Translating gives CASSPAIRGGPYNEQFF. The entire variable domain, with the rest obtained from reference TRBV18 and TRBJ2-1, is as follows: NAGVMQNPRHLVRRRGQEARLRCSPMKGHSHVYWYRQLPEEGLKFMVYLQKENIIDESGMPKERFSAEFPKEGPSILRIQQVVRGDSAAYFCASSPAIRGGPYNEQFFGPGTRLTVL.

The CDR3 here is CASSSGTSGVDEQFF. The CDR3 DNA is TGTGCCAGCAGCTCCGGGACTAGCGGGGTGGATGAGCAGTTCTTC. The chain combines TRBV5-4 with TRBJ2-1; 13 bases line up with TRBD2. The CDR3 is 15 residues long. CDR1 is SGHNT and CDR2 is YYREEE in the germline V gene (reference sequence). V shed 3 bases, J shed 8 bases, and the junction held 5 bases outside the gene matches.

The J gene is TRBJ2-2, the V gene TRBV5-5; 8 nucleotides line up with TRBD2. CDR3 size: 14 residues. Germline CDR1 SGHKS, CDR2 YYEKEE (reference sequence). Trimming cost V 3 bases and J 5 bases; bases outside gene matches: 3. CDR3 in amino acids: CASSSGGVTGELFF. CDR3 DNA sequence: TGTGCCAGCAGCTCGGGAGGGGTAACCGGGGAGCTGTTTTTT.

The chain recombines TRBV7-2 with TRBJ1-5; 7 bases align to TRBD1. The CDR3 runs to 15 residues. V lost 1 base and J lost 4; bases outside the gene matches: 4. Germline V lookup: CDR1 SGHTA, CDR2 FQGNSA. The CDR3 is CASSLEGTANQPQHF. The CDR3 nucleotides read TGTGCCAGCAGCTTAGAGGGGACAGCAAATCAGCCCCAGCATTTT.

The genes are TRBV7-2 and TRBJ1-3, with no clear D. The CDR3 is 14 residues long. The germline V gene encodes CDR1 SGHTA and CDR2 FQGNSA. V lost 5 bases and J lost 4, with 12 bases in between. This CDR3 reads CASSRGMGGNTIYF. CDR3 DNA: TGTGCCAGCAGCCGGGGTATGGGGGGAAACACCATATATTTT.

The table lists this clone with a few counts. DNA for the CDR3: TGTGCCAGCAGTTTATTGCAGGGGGCAAGTTACGAGCAGTACTTC. Its translation: CASSLLQGASYEQYF. The chain joins TRBV27 to TRBJ2-7, with 8 bases fitting TRBD1. CDR1 MNHEY and CDR2 SMNVEV come from the germline V gene (reference sequence). This CDR3 comprises 15 residues. J gave up 4 bases and V 1 base, and 6 bases lay outside the gene matches.

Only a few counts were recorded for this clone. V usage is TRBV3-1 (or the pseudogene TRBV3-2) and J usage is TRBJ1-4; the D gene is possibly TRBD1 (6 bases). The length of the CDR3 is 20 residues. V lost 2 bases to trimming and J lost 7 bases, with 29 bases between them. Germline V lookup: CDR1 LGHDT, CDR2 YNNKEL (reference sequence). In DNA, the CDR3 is TGTGCCAGCAGCCAACCCCCTAGGGCTTCGCTCCGGGGGGCTGTTGAAAAACTGTTTTTT. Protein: CASSQPPRASLRGAVEKLFF.

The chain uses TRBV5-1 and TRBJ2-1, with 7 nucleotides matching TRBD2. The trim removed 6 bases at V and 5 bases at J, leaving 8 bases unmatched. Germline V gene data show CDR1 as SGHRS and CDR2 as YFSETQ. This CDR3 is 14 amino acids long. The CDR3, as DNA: TGCGCCAGCATGGAAGGGAGGGGAGACAATGAGCAGTTCTTC. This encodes CASMEGRGDNEQFF.

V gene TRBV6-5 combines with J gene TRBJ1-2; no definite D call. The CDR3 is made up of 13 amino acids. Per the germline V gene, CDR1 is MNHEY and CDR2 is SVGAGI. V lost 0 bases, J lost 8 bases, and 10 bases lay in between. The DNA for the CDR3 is TGTGCCAGCAGTTACTCCTACACCGGGGGCTACACCTTC. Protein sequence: CASSYSYTGGYTF.

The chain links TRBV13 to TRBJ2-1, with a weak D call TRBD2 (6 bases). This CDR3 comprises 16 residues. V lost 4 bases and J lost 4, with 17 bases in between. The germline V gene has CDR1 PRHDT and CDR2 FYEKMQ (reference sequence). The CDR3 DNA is TGTGCCAGCAGCTCGGGAACGGGGGAGGAGTACAATGAGCAGTTCTTC. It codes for CASSSGTGEEYNEQFF.

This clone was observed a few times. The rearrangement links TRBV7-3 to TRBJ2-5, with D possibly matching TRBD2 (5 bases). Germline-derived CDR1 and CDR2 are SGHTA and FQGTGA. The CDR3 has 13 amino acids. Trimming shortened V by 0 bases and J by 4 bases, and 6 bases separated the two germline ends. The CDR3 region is CASSLTGAETQYF. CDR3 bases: TGTGCCAGCAGCTTAACGGGAGCAGAGACCCAGTACTTC.

In DNA, the CDR3 is TGTGCCAGCTCACCAATCAGGGACCAAGAGACCCAGTACTTC. Its translation is CASSPIRDQETQYF. The chain recombines TRBV18 with TRBJ2-5, with TRBD1 as a possible D gene (5 bases). V lost 2 bases and J lost 0, with 7 bases in between. There are 14 residues in the CDR3. Germline-derived CDR1 and CDR2 are KGHSH and LQKENI.

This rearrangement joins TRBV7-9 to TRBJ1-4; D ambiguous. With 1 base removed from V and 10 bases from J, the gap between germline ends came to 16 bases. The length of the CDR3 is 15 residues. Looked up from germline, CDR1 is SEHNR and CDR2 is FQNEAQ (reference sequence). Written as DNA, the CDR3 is TGTGCCAGCAGCTTAGTCGAGTCTACCCTCTCAAAACTGTTTTTT. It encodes CASSLVESTLSKLFF.

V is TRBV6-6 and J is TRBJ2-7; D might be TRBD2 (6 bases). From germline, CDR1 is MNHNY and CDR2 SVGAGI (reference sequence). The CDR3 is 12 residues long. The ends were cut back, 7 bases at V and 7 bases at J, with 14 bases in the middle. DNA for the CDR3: TGTGCCAGCACCCTGGGGGGTGCGGAGCAGTACTTC. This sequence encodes CASTLGGAEQYF.

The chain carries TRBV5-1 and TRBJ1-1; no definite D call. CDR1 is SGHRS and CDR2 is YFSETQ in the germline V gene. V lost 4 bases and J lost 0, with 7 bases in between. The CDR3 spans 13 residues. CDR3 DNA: TGCGCCAGCAGCCCATCATTGAACACTGAAGCTTTCTTT. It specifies CASSPSLNTEAFF.